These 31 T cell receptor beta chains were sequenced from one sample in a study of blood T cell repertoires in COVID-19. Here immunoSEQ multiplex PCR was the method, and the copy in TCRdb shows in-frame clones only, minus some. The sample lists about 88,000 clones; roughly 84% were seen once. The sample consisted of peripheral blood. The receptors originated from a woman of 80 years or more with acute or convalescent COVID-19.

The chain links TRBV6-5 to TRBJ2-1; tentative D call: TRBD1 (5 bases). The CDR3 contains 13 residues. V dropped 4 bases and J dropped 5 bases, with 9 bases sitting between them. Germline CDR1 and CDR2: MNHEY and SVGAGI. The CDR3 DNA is TGTGCCAGCAGTTCGCTCAGGGACAATGAGCAGTTCTTC. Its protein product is CASSSLRDNEQFF.

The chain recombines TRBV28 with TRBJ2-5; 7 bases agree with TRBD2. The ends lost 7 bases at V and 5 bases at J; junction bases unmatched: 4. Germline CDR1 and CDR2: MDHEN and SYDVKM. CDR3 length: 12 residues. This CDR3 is CASNSGTETQYF. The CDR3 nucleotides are TGTGCCAGCAACAGCGGGACGGAGACCCAGTACTTC.

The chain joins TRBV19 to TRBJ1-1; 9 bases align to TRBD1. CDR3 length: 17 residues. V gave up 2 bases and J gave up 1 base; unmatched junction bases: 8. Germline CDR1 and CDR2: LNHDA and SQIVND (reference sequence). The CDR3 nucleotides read TGTGCCAGTAGTATAACGACAGGGGGAGTTCGGAACACTGAAGCTTTCTTT. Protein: CASSITTGGVRNTEAFF.

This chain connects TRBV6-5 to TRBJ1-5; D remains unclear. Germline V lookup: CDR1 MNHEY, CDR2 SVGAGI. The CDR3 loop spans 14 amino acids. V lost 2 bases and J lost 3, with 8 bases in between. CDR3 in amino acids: CASSYGGFNQPQHF. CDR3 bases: TGTGCCAGCAGTTACGGAGGATTCAATCAGCCCCAGCATTTT.

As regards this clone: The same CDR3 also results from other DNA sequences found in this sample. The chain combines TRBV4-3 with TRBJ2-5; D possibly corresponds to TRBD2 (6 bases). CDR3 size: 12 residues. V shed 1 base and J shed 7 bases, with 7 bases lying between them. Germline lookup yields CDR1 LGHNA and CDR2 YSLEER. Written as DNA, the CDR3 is TGCGCCAGCAGCCAAGTGGGGGGGACCCAGTACTTC. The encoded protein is CASSQVGGTQYF.

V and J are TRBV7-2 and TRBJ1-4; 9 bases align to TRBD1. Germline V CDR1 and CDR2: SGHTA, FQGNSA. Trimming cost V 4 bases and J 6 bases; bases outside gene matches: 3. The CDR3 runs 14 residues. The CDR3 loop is CASSSDRGDEKLFF. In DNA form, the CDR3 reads TGTGCCAGCAGCTCTGACAGGGGGGATGAAAAACTGTTTTTT.

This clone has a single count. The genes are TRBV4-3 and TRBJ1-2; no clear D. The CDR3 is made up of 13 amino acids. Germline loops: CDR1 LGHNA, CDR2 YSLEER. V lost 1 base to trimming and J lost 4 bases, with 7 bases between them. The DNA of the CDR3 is TGCGCCAGCAGCCAAGCCGGCGGCTATGGCTACACCTTC. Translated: CASSQAGGYGYTF.

The CDR3 region is CASRRGQGQPQHF. For the CDR3, the DNA is TGTGCCAGCAGGCGAGGTCAGGGTCAGCCCCAGCATTTT. V usage is TRBV3-1 (or the pseudogene TRBV3-2) and J usage is TRBJ1-5, with D tentatively TRBD1 (5 bases). CDR3 length equals 13 residues. Trimming took off 6 bases at V and 6 bases at J, with 12 bases between the two ends. Germline V gene lookup returns CDR1 LGHDT and CDR2 YNNKEL (reference sequence).

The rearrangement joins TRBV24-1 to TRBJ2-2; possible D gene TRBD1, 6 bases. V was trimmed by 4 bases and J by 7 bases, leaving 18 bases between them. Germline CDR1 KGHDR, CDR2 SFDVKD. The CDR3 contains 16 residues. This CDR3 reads CATSDSGRGTSGELFF. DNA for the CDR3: TGTGCCACCAGTGACTCGGGTAGAGGGACAAGCGGGGAGCTGTTTTTT.

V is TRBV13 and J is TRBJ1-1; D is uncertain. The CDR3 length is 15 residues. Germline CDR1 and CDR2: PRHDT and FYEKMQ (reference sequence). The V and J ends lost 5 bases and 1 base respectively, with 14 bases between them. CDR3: CASSVGGLRNTEAFF. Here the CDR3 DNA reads TGTGCCAGCAGCGTCGGTGGACTGAGGAACACTGAAGCTTTCTTT.

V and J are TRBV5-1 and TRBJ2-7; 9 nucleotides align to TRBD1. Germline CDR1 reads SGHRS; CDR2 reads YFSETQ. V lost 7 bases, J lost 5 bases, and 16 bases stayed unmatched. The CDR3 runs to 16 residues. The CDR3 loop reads CASRSLPGQGNHEQYF. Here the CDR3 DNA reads TGCGCCAGCCGCTCACTCCCGGGACAGGGAAACCACGAGCAGTACTTC.

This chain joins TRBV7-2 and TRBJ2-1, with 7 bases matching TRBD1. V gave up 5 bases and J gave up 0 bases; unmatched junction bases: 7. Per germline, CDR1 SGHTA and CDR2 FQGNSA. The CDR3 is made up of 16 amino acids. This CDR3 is CASSLTRDSSYNEQFF. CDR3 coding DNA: TGTGCCAGCAGCCTCACTCGGGACAGCTCCTACAATGAGCAGTTCTTC.

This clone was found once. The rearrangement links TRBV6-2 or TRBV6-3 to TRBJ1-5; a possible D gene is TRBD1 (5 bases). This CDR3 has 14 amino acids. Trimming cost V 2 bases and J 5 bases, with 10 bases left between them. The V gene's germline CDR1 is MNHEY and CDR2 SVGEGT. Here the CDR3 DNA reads TGTGCCAGCAGTTACCAATGGGGCTATCAGCCCCAGCATTTT. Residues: CASSYQWGYQPQHF.

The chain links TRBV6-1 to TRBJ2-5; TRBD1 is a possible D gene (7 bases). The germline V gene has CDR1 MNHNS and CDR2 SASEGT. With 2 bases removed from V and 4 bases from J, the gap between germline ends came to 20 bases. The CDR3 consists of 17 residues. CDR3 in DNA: TGTGCCAGCAGTGAATTGGGCGGGACAGCGATACGAGAGACCCAGTACTTC. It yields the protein CASSELGGTAIRETQYF.

Here the CDR3 DNA reads TGTGCCAGCAGTAGGACTAGCCCGAGTGGCTCCTACAATGAGCAGTTCTTC. This codes for CASSRTSPSGSYNEQFF. V is TRBV2 and J is TRBJ2-1; 8 nucleotides line up with TRBD2. J was trimmed by 0 bases and V by 5 bases; bases with no gene match: 9. CDR3 size: 17 residues. The germline gives CDR1 SNHLY, CDR2 FYNNEI.

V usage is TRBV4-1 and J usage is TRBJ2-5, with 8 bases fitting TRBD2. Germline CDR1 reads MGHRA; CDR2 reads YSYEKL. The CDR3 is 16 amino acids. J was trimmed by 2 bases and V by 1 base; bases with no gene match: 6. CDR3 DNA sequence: TGCGCCAGCAGCCAAGGTGGAGCGGGGGAGCAAGAGACCCAGTACTTC. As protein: CASSQGGAGEQETQYF.

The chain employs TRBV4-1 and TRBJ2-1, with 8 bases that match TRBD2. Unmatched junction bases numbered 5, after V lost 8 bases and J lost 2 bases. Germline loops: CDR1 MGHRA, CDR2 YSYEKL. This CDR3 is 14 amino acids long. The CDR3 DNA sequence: TGCGCCAGCCGAGCGGGGGATGCCTACAATGAGCAGTTCTTC. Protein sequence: CASRAGDAYNEQFF.

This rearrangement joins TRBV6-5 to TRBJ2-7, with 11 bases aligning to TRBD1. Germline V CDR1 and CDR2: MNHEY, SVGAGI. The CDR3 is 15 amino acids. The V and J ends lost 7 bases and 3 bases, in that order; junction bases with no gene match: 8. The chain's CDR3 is CASTQHGTGGYEQYF. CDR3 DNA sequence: TGTGCCAGCACCCAGCATGGGACAGGGGGCTACGAGCAGTACTTC.

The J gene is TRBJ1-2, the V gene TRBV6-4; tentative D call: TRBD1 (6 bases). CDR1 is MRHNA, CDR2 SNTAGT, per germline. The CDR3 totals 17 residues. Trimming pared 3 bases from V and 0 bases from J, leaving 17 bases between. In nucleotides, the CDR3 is TGTGCCAGCAGTGATTTTGGACAGCTCCTGCCTAACTATGGCTACACCTTC. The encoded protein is CASSDFGQLLPNYGYTF.

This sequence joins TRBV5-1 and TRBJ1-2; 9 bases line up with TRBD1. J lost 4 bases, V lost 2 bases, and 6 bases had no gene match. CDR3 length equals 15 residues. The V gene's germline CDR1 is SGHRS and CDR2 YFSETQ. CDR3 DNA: TGCGCCAGCAGCTTAACAGGGGGCTTTAGCTATGGCTACACCTTC. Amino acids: CASSLTGGFSYGYTF.

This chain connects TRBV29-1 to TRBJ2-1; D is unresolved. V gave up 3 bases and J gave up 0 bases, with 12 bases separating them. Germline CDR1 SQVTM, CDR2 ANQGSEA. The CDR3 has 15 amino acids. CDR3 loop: CSVDGQRGSYNEQFF. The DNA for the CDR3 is TGCAGCGTTGATGGTCAGCGAGGCTCCTACAATGAGCAGTTCTTC.

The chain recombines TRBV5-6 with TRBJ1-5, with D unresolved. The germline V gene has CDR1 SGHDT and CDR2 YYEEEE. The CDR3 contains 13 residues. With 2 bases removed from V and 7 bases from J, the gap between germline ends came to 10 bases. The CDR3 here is CASSFTGNQPQHF. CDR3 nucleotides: TGTGCCAGCAGCTTCACCGGGAACCAGCCCCAGCATTTT. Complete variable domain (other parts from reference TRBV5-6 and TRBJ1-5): DAGVTQSPTHLIKTRGQQVTLRCSPKSGHDTVSWYQQALGQGPQFIFQYYEEEERQRGNFPDRFSGHQFPNYSSELNVNALLLGDSALYLCASSFTGNQPQHFGDGTRLSIL.

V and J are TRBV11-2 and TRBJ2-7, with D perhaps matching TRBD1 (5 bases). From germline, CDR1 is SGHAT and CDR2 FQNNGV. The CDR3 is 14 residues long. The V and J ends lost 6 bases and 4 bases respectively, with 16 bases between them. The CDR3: CASSHTSGSYEQYF. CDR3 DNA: TGTGCCAGCAGTCACACGTCAGGGTCGTACGAGCAGTACTTC.

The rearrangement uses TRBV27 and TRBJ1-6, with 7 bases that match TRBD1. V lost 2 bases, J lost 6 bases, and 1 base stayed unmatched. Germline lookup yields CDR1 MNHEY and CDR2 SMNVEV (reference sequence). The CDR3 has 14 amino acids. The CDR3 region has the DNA TGTGCCAGCAGTTTAGGACAGGCTAATTCACCCCTCCACTTT. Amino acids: CASSLGQANSPLHF.

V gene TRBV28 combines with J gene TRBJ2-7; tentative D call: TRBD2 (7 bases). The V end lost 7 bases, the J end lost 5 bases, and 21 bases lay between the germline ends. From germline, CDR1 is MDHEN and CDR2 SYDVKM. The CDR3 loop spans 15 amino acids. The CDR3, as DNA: TGTGCCAGCACCTCCTGGAGGGGGGGCAGCGACGAGCAGTACTTC. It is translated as CASTSWRGGSDEQYF.

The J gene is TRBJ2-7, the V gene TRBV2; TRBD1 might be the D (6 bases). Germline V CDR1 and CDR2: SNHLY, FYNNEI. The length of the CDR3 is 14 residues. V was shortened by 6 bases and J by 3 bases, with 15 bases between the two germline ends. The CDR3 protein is CASRDTGYRYEQYF. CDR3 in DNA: TGTGCCAGCAGGGATACAGGGTATCGCTACGAGCAGTACTTC.

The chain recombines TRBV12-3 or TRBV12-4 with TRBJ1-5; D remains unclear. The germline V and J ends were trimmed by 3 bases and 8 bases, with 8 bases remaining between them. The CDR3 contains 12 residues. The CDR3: CASSFSVEPQHF. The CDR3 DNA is TGTGCCAGCAGTTTCTCGGTAGAGCCCCAGCATTTT.

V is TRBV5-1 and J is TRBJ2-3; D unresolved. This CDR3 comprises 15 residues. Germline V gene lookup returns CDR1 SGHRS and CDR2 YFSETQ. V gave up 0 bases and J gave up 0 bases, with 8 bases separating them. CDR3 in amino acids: CASSLGGTSTDTQYF. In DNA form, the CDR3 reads TGCGCCAGCAGCTTGGGCGGTACTAGCACAGATACGCAGTATTTT.

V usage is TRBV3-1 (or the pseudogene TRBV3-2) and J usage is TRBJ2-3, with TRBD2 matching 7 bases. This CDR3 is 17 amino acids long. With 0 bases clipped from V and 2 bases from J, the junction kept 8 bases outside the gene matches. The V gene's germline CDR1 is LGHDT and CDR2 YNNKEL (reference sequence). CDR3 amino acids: CASSQDRDYPNTDTQYF. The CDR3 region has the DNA TGTGCCAGCAGCCAAGATCGGGACTACCCAAACACAGATACGCAGTATTTT.

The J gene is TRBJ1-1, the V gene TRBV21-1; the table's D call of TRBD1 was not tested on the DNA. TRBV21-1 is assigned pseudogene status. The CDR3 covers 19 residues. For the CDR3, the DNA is TGTGCCAGCGCCCACGTATCCGGGACAACCCATTTTGAGAACACTGAAGCTTTCTTT. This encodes CASAHVSGTTHFENTEAFF.

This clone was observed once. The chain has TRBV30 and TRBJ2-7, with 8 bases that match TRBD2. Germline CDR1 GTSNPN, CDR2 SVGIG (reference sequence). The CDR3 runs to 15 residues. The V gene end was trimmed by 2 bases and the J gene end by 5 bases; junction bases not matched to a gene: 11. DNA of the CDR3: TGTGCCTGGAGTATCCGGGCGGGAGGTGGCGACGAGCAGTACTTC. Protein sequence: CAWSIRAGGGDEQYF.